The 10 T cell receptor beta chains below were found in one sample sequenced in a study of cytomegalovirus exposure and HLA in healthy donors. Assay used: immunoSEQ multiplex PCR; TCRdb lists only in-frame clones, some missing. This table has 200,000 to 250,000 clones, 75% to 90% appearing once. Sequencing input: PBMCs. Receptor source: a woman aged 18-29 years in good health and CMV-seronegative.

V and J are TRBV7-8 and TRBJ2-6; weak D call: TRBD1 (6 bases). Trimming cost V 2 bases and J 3 bases, with 11 bases left between them. Germline CDR1 SGHVS, CDR2 FQNEAQ. CDR3 size: 16 residues. CDR3 residues: CASSLMKGVGANVLTF. Here the CDR3 DNA reads TGTGCCAGCAGCTTAATGAAGGGGGTTGGGGCCAACGTCCTGACTTTC.

The chain employs TRBV6-6 and TRBJ1-5; 7 positions match TRBD1. Losses at the gene ends were 4 bases for V and 1 base for J; bases not matched to a gene: 7. The CDR3 is 16 amino acids. The germline CDR1 and CDR2 sequences are MNHNY and SVGAGI (reference sequence). The CDR3, as DNA: TGTGCCAGCAGTTCCGCCGACAGGGTGAGCAATCAGCCCCAGCATTTT. Translation: CASSSADRVSNQPQHF.

This clone appeared once. The chain is built from TRBV29-1 and TRBJ2-3; 13 bases map to TRBD2. Per germline, CDR1 SQVTM and CDR2 ANQGSEA. Germline trimming cut 7 bases from V and 4 bases from J; bases unmatched to any gene: 5. The CDR3 is 14 residues long. The CDR3 bases are TGCAGCGCCCCCGGACTAGCGGGAGCAGATACGCAGTATTTT. It translates to CSAPGLAGADTQYF.

The gene calls are TRBV28 and TRBJ1-4, with D unclear. This CDR3 region has 13 residues. Trimming removed 3 bases from V and 3 bases from J, with 5 bases in between. Germline CDR1 and CDR2: MDHEN and SYDVKM. CDR3 bases: TGTGCCAGCAGTTTTACATCTAATGAAAAACTGTTTTTT. This codes for CASSFTSNEKLFF.

The chain links TRBV4-1 to TRBJ1-2; tentatively, D is TRBD1 (5 bases). Germline V gene sequence: CDR1 MGHRA, CDR2 YSYEKL. Trimming took off 4 bases at V and 3 bases at J, with 15 bases between the two ends. The CDR3 is 15 amino acids. CDR3 region: CASSLEWGFDYGYTF. The CDR3 DNA follows: TGCGCCAGCAGCCTTGAGTGGGGGTTCGACTATGGCTACACCTTC.

This chain connects TRBV15 to TRBJ2-3, with 8 bases lining up with TRBD2. J was trimmed by 3 bases and V by 3 bases; bases with no gene match: 8. This CDR3 region has 16 residues. Germline V CDR1 and CDR2: LNHNV, YYDKDF (reference sequence). DNA for the CDR3: TGTGCCACCAGCAGGAATAGCGGGATAGGAACAGATACGCAGTATTTT. Translated: CATSRNSGIGTDTQYF.

The genes are TRBV7-6 and TRBJ2-7; D is unclear. The germline CDR1 and CDR2 sequences are SGHVS and FNYEAQ. The CDR3 has 13 amino acids. Trimming cost V 4 bases and J 3 bases, with 10 bases left between them. CDR3 protein: CASSSRPLYEQYF. CDR3 nucleotide sequence: TGTGCCAGCAGCTCCCGGCCCCTCTACGAGCAGTACTTC.

The chain couples TRBV5-1 to TRBJ1-1, with D maybe TRBD1 (6 bases). Trimming cost V 1 base and J 4 bases, with 14 bases left between them. The CDR3 is 15 residues long. The germline V gene has CDR1 SGHRS and CDR2 YFSETQ. CDR3 amino acids: CASSLTGQGSTEAFF. In DNA, the CDR3 is TGCGCCAGCAGCTTGACAGGGCAAGGGAGCACTGAAGCTTTCTTT.

In this sample, this clone turned up once. This chain uses TRBV29-1 with TRBJ2-7; 7 bases match TRBD1. This CDR3 spans 13 amino acids. The germline gives CDR1 SQVTM, CDR2 ANQGSEA. Trimming cost V 7 bases and J 2 bases; bases outside gene matches: 8. The chain's CDR3 is CSATTGETYEQYF. The CDR3 DNA reads as TGCAGCGCCACCACAGGGGAGACCTACGAGCAGTACTTC.

This clone has only one observation. V is TRBV30 and J is TRBJ2-7; D perhaps matches TRBD2 (5 bases). The CDR3 has 14 residues. V lost 1 base, J lost 1 base, and 11 bases lay in between. The V gene's germline CDR1 is GTSNPN and CDR2 SVGIG (reference sequence). Written as DNA, the CDR3 is TGTGCCTGGAGTGCGTTTTCGGGGTCCTACGAGCAGTACTTC. As protein: CAWSAFSGSYEQYF.